This T cell receptor (beta chain) was identified in a study of human T cells and chemical hapten exposure (dated by TCRdb to 2020 to 2023). Study-wide context: For sensitization, 2% DPC in acetone was applied to a roughly 2 cm by roughly 2 cm area of upper inner arm skin. This study followed changes in the peripheral blood TCR repertoire in vivo during primary and secondary sensitization of alopecia patients to the hapten diphenylcyclopropenone (DPC). Libraries were pooled for sequencing, and variation in per-sample TCR yields was attributed mainly to small differences in library volumes within the pool. Patch testing on the upper back used Finn chambers containing 0.01% DPC, with scoring done after 6 days according to International Contact Dermatitis Research Group standards. Under 30 alopecia patients gave blood for TCR sequencing at one to four time points (pre-sensitization, 2, 6 and 24 weeks). Blood samples were taken from patients before sensitization (week 0) and at 2, 6 and about 24 weeks after DPC sensitization. Throughout the study period of 20 to 30 weeks, patients also received therapeutic DPC doses to the scalp every week. Alopecia areata with under or over 50% scalp involvement, alopecia totalis and alopecia universalis were represented in the patient cohort, which was mostly female. What the study reported, not specific to this receptor: Expanded TCRs formed significantly more large CDR3 similarity clusters than pre-sensitization or healthy control sets, consistent with antigen-driven responses. No change with DPC sensitization was found in the number of TCRs above 1 in 1000 frequency, and no evidence of global repertoire structure alterations was found. The number of PT1 expanded TCRs positively correlated with patch test score, significant at thresholds 8, 16 and 32 but not 4. Repeated subsampling changed both the strength of the expansion versus patch-test correlation and the threshold at which that correlation became significant. Because all patients had alopecia, a presumed autoimmune disease, the immune response of the patients might differ from that of healthy individuals.

The time point tag for this specimen amounts to: patch test 1, 2 weeks after DPC sensitization. This specimen's treatment or condition label, interpreted: therapeutic diphenylcyclopropenone sensitization with weekly scalp DPC. At every patch-test visit, the blood draw took place before the patch test was put on. Eligible patients were aged 18 to 70, diagnosed with alopecia, deemed suitable for DPC therapy, and excluded if pregnant. Total RNA was extracted from unfractionated whole blood collected in Tempus Blood RNA tubes. Reading from cysteine to phenylalanine, the CDR3 counts 15 amino acids. Kept here is only the CDR3 DNA, which spans 45 bases and is read in frame from base 1. Trimming removed 5 bases from V and 0 bases from J; the gene matches leave 7 bases unexplained. CDR1 and CDR2 (DFQATT, SNEGSKA) derive from the germline V gene (reference sequence). Library preparation employed RACE. The instrument was a NextSeq 500. During library preparation, unique molecular identifiers were attached to individual cDNA molecules so that TCRs could be counted in a quantitative, reproducible way. Each blood RNA sample was used to sequence both TCR alpha and TCR beta chains. The paper's data handling went like this. A median of roughly 98,000 TCRs per sample was observed, with a range of roughly 23,224 to 750,000. V, J and CDR3 annotation of the TCR reads was performed with the Decombinator software suite. For PS versus PT1 abundance plots, all samples were subsampled to the same number of TCRs (28,000). Expanded TCRs were defined as absent before sensitization and observed at least eight times at the 2-week time point. TCRdb trimmed the raw reads at Q25, called clones with MiXCR and kept productive beta chains. Entries that share a CDR3 protein sequence are merged under the most common genes and DNA. TCRdb, not the original authors, processed these V and J calls. Present in this sample are roughly 180,000 distinct CDR3 sequences, 20% to 25% of which were seen just once. The ten largest clones represent about 6.7% of the sample.

This clonotype was counted ten times or more. It has no known antigen specificity. Base qualities are not recorded, but no much larger clone differs from it by a single base. The starting material was whole blood, obtained in connection with sensitization to the hapten diphenylcyclopropenone (DPC). This clonotype originated in a woman in her 50s with alopecia areata. Some clones in this sample may be carry-over from other donors' samples. The rearranged chain carries TRBV20-1 and TRBJ1-5, with 7 junctional bases fitting TRBD1. The bases are TGCAGTGCTCTCAGACAGGGCATTAGCAATCAGCCCCAGCATTTT. This is translated as CSALRQGISNQPQHF.